This T cell receptor (beta chain) was found in a study of spatial heterogeneity in lung cancer. Study in general: Beta-chain sequences were consistently detected more often than alpha-chain sequences. Within raw reads, each unique TCR and UMI combination appeared on average more than ten times.

In germline, CDR1 is LGHNA, CDR2 YSLEER. Deletions cut 0 bases from V and 6 bases from J, with 9 bases between. The CDR3 length is 14 residues. TCR cDNA molecules were tagged individually, and each one carried a unique molecular identifier. In TCRdb, the 5' RACE reads were re-called with MiXCR into one record per CDR3 protein. The table lists approximately 18,000 distinct CDR3 sequences, roughly 19% of them singletons. This clonotype is deemed medium-sized. As for time point: blood at routine non-recurrence follow-up after resection. The sample in question was PBMCs, obtained at follow-up. The receptor was isolated from a male donor with early-stage non-small cell lung cancer. The rearrangement uses TRBV4-3 and TRBJ1-5; D gene ambiguous. CDR3 protein: CASSQDSYTQPQHF. The CDR3 DNA reads as TGCGCCAGCAGCCAAGATAGCTATACTCAGCCCCAGCATTTT.